The 16 T cell receptor beta chains below come from one sample, sequenced in a study of blood T cell repertoires in COVID-19 (dated by TCRdb to about 2020). The protocol used for the library was the immunoSEQ multiplex PCR assay. TCRdb mirrors the immuneACCESS table, restricted to in-frame sequences. Some clones are absent from its copies; in checked studies, under half trace to an unresolved V gene, and the reason for the others is unknown. The sample data list around 70,000 clones, and approximately 90% of these were observed just once. Around 4.5% of the sample rests with the top ten. Sequenced input: peripheral blood. Every receptor here comes from an older woman with active COVID-19.

The chain links TRBV11-2 to TRBJ2-3; 9 bases are a match to TRBD2. The CDR3 runs 16 residues. In germline, CDR1 is SGHAT, CDR2 FQNNGV. V shed 5 bases and J 5 bases; nucleotides not matched to a gene: 11. The chain's CDR3 is CASSRGLAGREDTQYF. The CDR3 DNA reads TGTGCCAGCAGCCGGGGGCTAGCGGGAAGAGAAGATACGCAGTATTTT.

The V and J genes are TRBV24-1 and TRBJ2-2; D might be TRBD1 (6 bases). CDR3 size: 15 residues. The V end lost 9 bases, the J end lost 0 bases, and 13 bases lay between the germline ends. Germline V CDR1 and CDR2: KGHDR, SFDVKD. The CDR3 protein is CATRATGTNTGELFF. CDR3 DNA sequence: TGTGCCACCCGAGCCACAGGGACGAACACCGGGGAGCTGTTTTTT.

The chain couples TRBV19 to TRBJ1-1, with D hard to call. Trimming took 7 bases from V and 1 from J, leaving 10 bases between them. Per germline, CDR1 LNHDA and CDR2 SQIVND (reference sequence). CDR3 length: 13 amino acids. The CDR3 here is CASISRANTEAFF. CDR3 nucleotides: TGTGCCAGTATTAGTAGAGCGAACACTGAAGCTTTCTTT.

V usage is TRBV7-2 and J usage is TRBJ1-1; 10 positions agree with TRBD1. The ends lost 4 bases at V and 5 bases at J; junction bases unmatched: 4. Germline V gene sequence: CDR1 SGHTA, CDR2 FQGNSA. The CDR3 is 14 amino acids. In DNA, the CDR3 is TGTGCCAGCAGCTCAGACAGGGGGCGAACTGAAGCTTTCTTT. Translated: CASSSDRGRTEAFF.

The genes are TRBV7-8 and TRBJ2-7; D is unresolved. CDR3 size: 13 residues. Deletions cut 0 bases from V and 6 bases from J, with 9 bases between. Germline V gene data show CDR1 as SGHVS and CDR2 as FQNEAQ. In DNA, the CDR3 is TGTGCCAGCAGCTTAGCGGGCAGTTCCGAGCAGTACTTC. Translated: CASSLAGSSEQYF. The whole variable domain, remainder taken from reference TRBV7-8 and TRBJ2-7, is GAGVSQSPRYKVAKRGQDVALRCDPISGHVSLFWYQQALGQGPEFLTYFQNEAQLDKSGLPSDRFFAERPEGSVSTLKIQRTQQEDSAVYLCASSLAGSSEQYFGPGTRLTVT.

The genes are TRBV28 and TRBJ2-1; 11 positions agree with TRBD2. CDR1 is MDHEN, CDR2 SYDVKM, per germline. V gave up 11 bases and J gave up 0 bases; unmatched junction bases: 9. The CDR3 runs to 16 residues. This CDR3 reads CAVTSGSVISYNEQFF. For the CDR3, the DNA is TGTGCCGTTACTAGCGGGAGCGTTATCTCCTACAATGAGCAGTTCTTC.

The rearrangement joins TRBV7-2 to TRBJ2-5; D call uncertain. Germline lookup yields CDR1 SGHTA and CDR2 FQGNSA. V lost 5 bases and J lost 7, with 14 bases in between. The CDR3 contains 13 residues. The CDR3 loop reads CASSPDIGGTQYF. CDR3 DNA: TGTGCCAGCAGCCCCGATATTGGCGGGACCCAGTACTTC.

This rearrangement joins TRBV21-1 to TRBJ2-7; the table's D call, TRBD1, has no DNA check behind it. TRBV21-1 is described as a pseudogene. The CDR3 sequence is 13 residues long. DNA of the CDR3: TGTGCCAGCAGATACAGGCTTAACTACGAGCAGTACTTC. This sequence encodes CASRYRLNYEQYF.

The genes are TRBV11-2 and TRBJ1-2; 7 nucleotides line up with TRBD1. CDR1 is SGHAT, CDR2 FQNNGV, per germline. V lost 1 base, J lost 4 bases, and 6 bases stayed unmatched. The CDR3 consists of 15 residues. The CDR3 bases are TGTGCCAGCAGCTTAGCAGGGGGTCCCCTCTATGGCTACACCTTC. This translates into CASSLAGGPLYGYTF.

The chain carries TRBV11-2 and TRBJ2-7, with D tentatively TRBD1 (5 bases). The germline V gene has CDR1 SGHAT and CDR2 FQNNGV. The CDR3 consists of 14 residues. V gave up 1 base and J gave up 9 bases, with 16 bases separating them. The CDR3: CASSLGQPRSGQYF. The CDR3 DNA reads as TGTGCCAGCAGCTTAGGACAGCCTCGGTCCGGGCAGTACTTC.

The chain carries TRBV27 and TRBJ2-2; 7 nucleotides agree with TRBD2. The CDR3 sequence is 16 residues long. From germline, CDR1 is MNHEY and CDR2 SMNVEV (reference sequence). V lost 2 bases and J lost 1; bases outside the gene matches: 4. The CDR3 coding sequence is TGTGCCAGCAGTTTAAAATTAGCGGGGAACACCGGGGAGCTGTTTTTT. This codes for CASSLKLAGNTGELFF.

The chain links TRBV29-1 to TRBJ2-1; TRBD2 aligns across 12 bases. CDR3 length: 14 amino acids. Looked up from germline, CDR1 is SQVTM and CDR2 is ANQGSEA. The V and J ends lost 7 bases and 4 bases, in that order; junction bases with no gene match: 5. CDR3 DNA: TGCAGCGCTCTACTAGCGGGAGGATACAATGAGCAGTTCTTC. It specifies CSALLAGGYNEQFF.

The V and J genes are TRBV4-2 and TRBJ2-1, with D perhaps matching TRBD2 (5 bases). Germline V lookup: CDR1 LGHNA, CDR2 YNFKEQ. V was clipped by 9 bases and J by 5 bases, with 14 bases between them. The CDR3 extends over 13 amino acids. The CDR3 DNA reads as TGTGCCAGTCGAGCGGTTCTACACAATGAGCAGTTCTTC. It yields the protein CASRAVLHNEQFF.

This chain links TRBV18 with TRBJ1-5, with 9 bases identical to TRBD1. The V gene end was trimmed by 4 bases and the J gene end by 3 bases; junction bases not matched to a gene: 1. Germline assignment: CDR1 KGHSH and CDR2 LQKENI. This CDR3 is built from 14 residues. CDR3 in amino acids: CASSRTGDNQPQHF. The CDR3 DNA sequence: TGTGCCAGCTCACGGACAGGGGACAATCAGCCCCAGCATTTT.

V gene TRBV28 combines with J gene TRBJ2-7, with TRBD2 matching over 14 bases. Germline CDR1 reads MDHEN; CDR2 reads SYDVKM. J gave up 3 bases and V 5 bases, and 3 bases lay outside the gene matches. The CDR3 contains 15 residues. CDR3 coding DNA: TGTGCCAGCAGTCGCGGGACTAGCGGGAGCTACGAGCAGTACTTC. Translating it yields CASSRGTSGSYEQYF. Together with reference TRBV28 and TRBJ2-7, the CDR3 gives the full variable domain: DVKVTQSSRYLVKRTGEKVFLECVQDMDHENMFWYRQDPGLGLRLIYFSYDVKMKEKGDIPEGYSVSREKKERFSLILESASTNQTSMYLCASSRGTSGSYEQYFGPGTRLTVT.

This rearrangement joins TRBV5-4 to TRBJ1-1; 7 bases map to TRBD1. The V gene's germline CDR1 is SGHNT and CDR2 YYREEE (reference sequence). There are 14 residues in the CDR3. V shed 4 bases and J 1 base; nucleotides not matched to a gene: 4. This chain's CDR3 is CASSTGQANTEAFF. CDR3 nucleotides: TGTGCCAGCAGCACTGGACAGGCGAACACTGAAGCTTTCTTT.